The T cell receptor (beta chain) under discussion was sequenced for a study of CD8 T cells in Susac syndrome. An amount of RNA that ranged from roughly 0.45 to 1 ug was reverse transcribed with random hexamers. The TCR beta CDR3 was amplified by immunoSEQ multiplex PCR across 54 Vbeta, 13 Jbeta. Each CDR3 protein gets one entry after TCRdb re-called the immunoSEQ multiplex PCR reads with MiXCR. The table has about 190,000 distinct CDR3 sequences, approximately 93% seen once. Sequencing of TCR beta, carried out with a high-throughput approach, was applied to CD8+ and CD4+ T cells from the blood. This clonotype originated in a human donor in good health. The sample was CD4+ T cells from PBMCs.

The chain's CDR3 is CASSPTGEGQYF. The CDR3 nucleotides read TGTGCCAGCAGTCCCACAGGGGAGGGGCAGTACTTC. The rearrangement joins TRBV12-3 or TRBV12-4 to TRBJ2-7; tentatively, D is TRBD1 or TRBD2 (7 bases each). Trimming pared 5 bases from V and 9 bases from J, leaving 14 bases between. This CDR3 region has 12 residues.